These T cell receptor beta chains were read from a single sample in a study of cytomegalovirus exposure and HLA in healthy donors. The protocol was immunoSEQ multiplex PCR, while the TCRdb copy is restricted to in-frame clones and leaves out a portion. Here the sample spans approximately 84,000 clones, over 75% being singletons. The specimen was PBMCs. These receptors came from a male donor in good health and CMV-seropositive. Both conserved end residues are part of each CDR3. D genes are given only for firm matches. Only some rows state a clone size, as once, few, many or a class for expanded clones.

V gene: TRBV28
clone size: -
J gene: TRBJ2-1
D gene: TRBD1
CDR3 DNA: TGTGCCAGCAGTCCCGGTAGGGGGCGCTCCTACAATGAGCAGTTCTTC
CDR3 protein: CASSPGRGRSYNEQFF

V gene: TRBV5-1
clone size: -
J gene: TRBJ2-7
D gene: TRBD1
CDR3 DNA: TGCGCCAGCAAAACGAGCACCGGGACAGGGTTGACCGAGCAGTACTTC
CDR3 protein: CASKTSTGTGLTEQYF

V gene: TRBV19
clone size: -
J gene: TRBJ2-7
D gene: TRBD2
CDR3 DNA: TGTGCCAGTAGTATCTCAACTAGCGTCTACGAGCAGTACTTC
CDR3 protein: CASSISTSVYEQYF

V gene: TRBV27
clone size: -
J gene: TRBJ2-2
D gene: -
CDR3 DNA: TGTGCCAGCAGTCCATTAGAGAAAGCCGGGGAGCTGTTTTTT
CDR3 protein: CASSPLEKAGELFF

V gene: TRBV30
clone size: -
J gene: TRBJ2-6
D gene: -
CDR3 DNA: TGTGCCTGGAACCACAGGGCCTCTGGGGCCAACGTCCTGACTTTC
CDR3 protein: CAWNHRASGANVLTF

V gene: TRBV5-1
clone size: -
J gene: TRBJ2-2
D gene: TRBD1
CDR3 DNA: TGCGCCAGCAGCACCGGGACAGGGGGCATCACCGGGGAGCTGTTTTTT
CDR3 protein: CASSTGTGGITGELFF

V gene: TRBV7-2
clone size: -
J gene: TRBJ1-5
D gene: -
CDR3 DNA: TGTGCCAGCAGCTTAGTGGGAGTCTCCCCTTATCAGCCCCAGCATTTT
CDR3 protein: CASSLVGVSPYQPQHF

V gene: TRBV30
clone size: -
J gene: TRBJ1-6
D gene: -
CDR3 DNA: TGTGCCTGGAGGGGGAGTACCCTCCACTTT
CDR3 protein: CAWRGSTLHF

V gene: TRBV2
clone size: few
J gene: TRBJ2-2
D gene: TRBD1
CDR3 DNA: TGTGCCACCACACAGGGGCGCCCCACCGGGGAGCTGTTTTTT
CDR3 protein: CATTQGRPTGELFF

V gene: TRBV30
clone size: -
J gene: TRBJ1-2
D gene: -
CDR3 DNA: TGTGCCTGGAGGCTGGCATTGGGTCGGGGAGGGAACTATGGCTACACCTTC
CDR3 protein: CAWRLALGRGGNYGYTF

V gene: TRBV7-9
clone size: -
J gene: TRBJ2-2
D gene: TRBD2
CDR3 DNA: TGTGCCAGCAGCTCCGGAGCGGGAGCCCAGAACACCGGGGAGCTGTTTTTT
CDR3 protein: CASSSGAGAQNTGELFF

V gene: TRBV5-1
clone size: -
J gene: TRBJ1-3
D gene: -
CDR3 DNA: TGCGCCAGCAGCTTGGTAGGGGCTAACTCTGGAAACACCATATATTTT
CDR3 protein: CASSLVGANSGNTIYF

V gene: TRBV6-6
clone size: -
J gene: TRBJ1-2
D gene: TRBD1
CDR3 DNA: TGTGCCAGCAGTTACTCAACAGGGGGCGCATATGGCTACACCTTC
CDR3 protein: CASSYSTGGAYGYTF

V gene: TRBV19
clone size: -
J gene: TRBJ2-7
D gene: TRBD2
CDR3 DNA: TGTGCCAGTACCAAGACTAGCGGGAGGGCCATTTACGAGCAGTACTTC
CDR3 protein: CASTKTSGRAIYEQYF

V gene: TRBV5-1
clone size: -
J gene: TRBJ1-4
D gene: TRBD1
CDR3 DNA: TGCGCCAGCAGCTTGCAGGGACAGGGTTCTAATGAAAAACTGTTTTTT
CDR3 protein: CASSLQGQGSNEKLFF

V gene: TRBV25-1
clone size: -
J gene: TRBJ2-2
D gene: -
CDR3 DNA: TGTGCCAGCAACCCCCTCCAGGGGAACACCGGGGAGCTGTTTTTT
CDR3 protein: CASNPLQGNTGELFF

V gene: TRBV6-5
clone size: -
J gene: TRBJ2-5
D gene: TRBD1
CDR3 DNA: TGTGCCAGCAGTAGCCGGGACAGGGGGCGAGAGACCCAGTACTTC
CDR3 protein: CASSSRDRGRETQYF

V gene: TRBV5-6
clone size: -
J gene: TRBJ2-7
D gene: -
CDR3 DNA: TGTGCCAGCAGCTTGGCCTCTCGCGAGCAGTACTTC
CDR3 protein: CASSLASREQYF

V gene: TRBV7-2
clone size: -
J gene: TRBJ2-2
D gene: TRBD2
CDR3 DNA: TGTGCCAGCAGCTCCGAGGGACTAGCGGGAACCGGGGAGCTGTTTTTT
CDR3 protein: CASSSEGLAGTGELFF

V gene: TRBV27
clone size: -
J gene: TRBJ2-7
D gene: -
CDR3 DNA: TGTGCCAGCAGTTTGGGACTTAATGCGGGCGAGCAGTACTTC
CDR3 protein: CASSLGLNAGEQYF

V gene: TRBV7-5
clone size: once
J gene: TRBJ2-7
D gene: -
CDR3 DNA: TGTGTCAGAACCTTGACCATACGGGACTTCGAGCAGTACTTC
CDR3 protein: CVRTLTIRDFEQYF

V gene: TRBV7-9
clone size: few
J gene: TRBJ2-1
D gene: -
CDR3 DNA: TGTGCCAGCAGCGAGGACAGCGGTGGGGTCAATGAGCAGTTCTTC
CDR3 protein: CASSEDSGGVNEQFF

V gene: TRBV19
clone size: -
J gene: TRBJ2-1
D gene: -
CDR3 DNA: TGTGCCAGTAGTATAGGGCGGGCTAGGGTCAATGAGCAGTTCTTC
CDR3 protein: CASSIGRARVNEQFF

V gene: TRBV5-4
clone size: once
J gene: TRBJ2-7
D gene: -
CDR3 DNA: TGTGCCAGCAGCTTGGGGGGACAATACGAGCAGTACTTC
CDR3 protein: CASSLGGQYEQYF

V gene: TRBV18
clone size: -
J gene: TRBJ2-7
D gene: -
CDR3 DNA: TGTGCCAGCTCACCCCCCAGTCCCCCGGGATACGAGCAGTACTTC
CDR3 protein: CASSPPSPPGYEQYF

V gene: TRBV28
clone size: -
J gene: TRBJ1-3
D gene: -
CDR3 DNA: TGTGCCAGCTTTAGCAGGGGTTCTGGAAACACCATATATTTT
CDR3 protein: CASFSRGSGNTIYF

V gene: TRBV4-1
clone size: -
J gene: TRBJ2-7
D gene: -
CDR3 DNA: TGCGCCAGCAGCCAAGATGGGGCAGGGGTCCCTCTCTTC
CDR3 protein: CASSQDGAGVPLF

V gene: TRBV7-2
clone size: -
J gene: TRBJ2-5
D gene: TRBD2
CDR3 DNA: TGTGCCAGCAGCTTCAGGACTAGCGGGAATAGGGAGACCCAGTACTTC
CDR3 protein: CASSFRTSGNRETQYF

V gene: TRBV6-5
clone size: -
J gene: TRBJ2-1
D gene: TRBD1
CDR3 DNA: TGTGCCAGCAGTTACTTTCAGGGGGCGCACAATGAGCAGTTCTTC
CDR3 protein: CASSYFQGAHNEQFF

V gene: TRBV4-3
clone size: -
J gene: TRBJ2-3
D gene: -
CDR3 DNA: TGCGCCAGCAGCCAAGATCAAACAGGGAAGGTGGGTACGCAGTATTTT
CDR3 protein: CASSQDQTGKVGTQYF

V gene: TRBV5-4
clone size: -
J gene: TRBJ2-7
D gene: TRBD1
CDR3 DNA: TGTGCCAGCAGCTCCCGCCCAGGGGGTCACGAGCAGTACTTC
CDR3 protein: CASSSRPGGHEQYF

V gene: TRBV6-5
clone size: few
J gene: TRBJ2-7
D gene: TRBD1
CDR3 DNA: TGTGCCAGCAGTGAAGGGACAGGGGGCTACGAGCAGTACTTC
CDR3 protein: CASSEGTGGYEQYF

V gene: TRBV6-5
clone size: once
J gene: TRBJ2-7
D gene: TRBD1
CDR3 DNA: TGTGCCAGCAGCCGGGACAGGGCCCACGAGCAGTACTTC
CDR3 protein: CASSRDRAHEQYF

V gene: TRBV4-1
clone size: -
J gene: TRBJ2-1
D gene: TRBD2
CDR3 DNA: TGCGCCAGCAGCCTCTCCGGGACTAGCCTGTCGCAGTTCTTC
CDR3 protein: CASSLSGTSLSQFF

V gene: TRBV6-5
clone size: -
J gene: TRBJ2-7
D gene: TRBD1
CDR3 DNA: TGTGCCAGCAGTTTATCGACAGGGCGGGACGAGCAGTACTTC
CDR3 protein: CASSLSTGRDEQYF

V gene: TRBV2
clone size: -
J gene: TRBJ2-1
D gene: TRBD2
CDR3 DNA: TGTGCCAGCAGCCAAGGGGCTAGCGGGAGAGGCGAGCAGTTCTTC
CDR3 protein: CASSQGASGRGEQFF

V gene: TRBV11-3
clone size: -
J gene: TRBJ2-7
D gene: -
CDR3 DNA: TGTGCCAGCAGCTTAACGGGAGAAGGGAAGCAGTACTTC
CDR3 protein: CASSLTGEGKQYF

V gene: TRBV4-1
clone size: -
J gene: TRBJ2-7
D gene: TRBD1
CDR3 DNA: TGCGCCAGCAGCAAGGGACAGGCGGCCTACGAGCAGTACTTC
CDR3 protein: CASSKGQAAYEQYF

V gene: TRBV30
clone size: -
J gene: TRBJ1-4
D gene: -
CDR3 DNA: TGTGCCTGGGGAGGGTTTGATGGGCAGGGCGAAGGTGAAAAACTGTTTTTT
CDR3 protein: CAWGGFDGQGEGEKLFF

V gene: TRBV30
clone size: -
J gene: TRBJ2-7
D gene: TRBD1
CDR3 DNA: TGTGCCTGGACGCCGACAGGGCTAACCTACGAGCAGTACTTC
CDR3 protein: CAWTPTGLTYEQYF

V gene: TRBV5-5
clone size: few
J gene: TRBJ2-2
D gene: -
CDR3 DNA: TGTGCCAGCAGCTATGCCCTGATACCGGGCACCGGGGAGCTGTTTTTT
CDR3 protein: CASSYALIPGTGELFF

V gene: TRBV6-5
clone size: -
J gene: TRBJ1-2
D gene: TRBD1
CDR3 DNA: TGTGCCAGCAGGCCCGACAGGGGGCTCTATGGCTACACCTTC
CDR3 protein: CASRPDRGLYGYTF

V gene: TRBV19
clone size: -
J gene: TRBJ1-3
D gene: -
CDR3 DNA: TGTGCCAGTAGTATCTTGGAATGGAGGAGCATTACAAACTCTGGAAACACCATATATTTT
CDR3 protein: CASSILEWRSITNSGNTIYF

V gene: TRBV29-1
clone size: -
J gene: TRBJ2-3
D gene: TRBD2
CDR3 DNA: TGCAGCGGAATGCGGGGGGCGAACACAGATACGCAGTATTTT
CDR3 protein: CSGMRGANTDTQYF